This passage covers 15 T cell receptor beta chains from one sample sequenced in a study of identical twins. TCRdb re-called the 5' RACE reads with MiXCR, one entry per CDR3 protein. The sample lists a few hundred thousand distinct CDR3 sequences, approximately 10% occurring once. Sequencing was carried out using naive T cells sorted from blood. These receptors all come from a woman in her fifties or sixties in good health.

A few counts support this clonotype. The CDR3 sequence is CASSLEWERANEQFF. CDR3 DNA: TGTGCCAGCAGCTTAGAATGGGAAAGGGCTAATGAGCAGTTCTTC. The V gene is TRBV7-9, the J gene TRBJ2-1; D gene uncertain. This CDR3 region has 15 residues. Germline CDR1 reads SEHNR; CDR2 reads FQNEAQ (reference sequence). The V end lost 1 base, the J end lost 7 bases, and 14 bases lay between the germline ends.

The chain has TRBV12-2 and TRBJ1-1. TRBV12-2 counts as a pseudogene. This CDR3 comprises 14 residues. The CDR3, as DNA: TGTGCAAGTCGCTTAGAACAGTGGTGGGCTGAAGCTTTCTTT. This sequence encodes CASRLEQWWAEAFF.

At least ten counts were recorded for this clonotype. The chain is built from TRBV10-1 and TRBJ2-1, with D perhaps matching TRBD1 (6 bases). Germline CDR1 and CDR2: WNHNN and SYGVQD (reference sequence). Trimming shortened V by 7 bases and J by 0 bases, and 10 bases separated the two germline ends. The length of the CDR3 is 14 residues. The CDR3 protein is CASKGEGSYNEQFF. For the CDR3, the DNA is TGCGCCAGCAAGGGGGAAGGCTCCTACAATGAGCAGTTCTTC.

In its sample, this clonotype was seen a few times. The chain links TRBV5-6 to TRBJ2-4; D possibly corresponds to TRBD2 (6 bases). Trimming left V 0 bases short and J 1 base short, with 17 bases between. The germline V gene encodes CDR1 SGHDT and CDR2 YYEEEE. The CDR3 length is 18 residues. The CDR3 sequence: CASSLGGVAPTAKNIQYF. CDR3 nucleotide sequence: TGTGCCAGCAGCTTGGGGGGGGTAGCTCCTACGGCCAAAAACATTCAGTACTTC. Full variable domain (outside the CDR3, taken from reference TRBV5-6 and TRBJ2-4): DAGVTQSPTHLIKTRGQQVTLRCSPKSGHDTVSWYQQALGQGPQFIFQYYEEEERQRGNFPDRFSGHQFPNYSSELNVNALLLGDSALYLCASSLGGVAPTAKNIQYFGAGTRLSVL.

The chain couples TRBV18 to TRBJ2-5, with 9 bases identical to TRBD1. After removal of 6 bases from V and 3 bases from J, the junction contained 2 bases not matched to a gene. Germline CDR1 KGHSH, CDR2 LQKENI. The CDR3 has 13 amino acids. CDR3 amino acids: CASSGQGKETQYF. The DNA of the CDR3 is TGTGCCAGCTCCGGACAGGGGAAAGAGACCCAGTACTTC.

This clonotype was seen only a few times. The V gene is TRBV20-1, the J gene TRBJ2-1, with TRBD2 matching over 8 bases. The CDR3 length is 16 residues. Looked up from germline, CDR1 is DFQATT and CDR2 is SNEGSKA (reference sequence). V trimming: 1 base; J trimming: 10 bases; junction bases outside the gene matches: 15. The CDR3 region has the DNA TGCAGTGCTAGAGCCTGGGTAGCGGGACGGGCAAGGGAGCAGTTCTTC. Residues: CSARAWVAGRAREQFF.

This clonotype was counted only a few times. This sequence joins TRBV11-2 and TRBJ2-7; 8 bases match TRBD1. The CDR3 consists of 14 residues. CDR1 SGHAT and CDR2 FQNNGV come from the germline V gene. V dropped 5 bases and J dropped 7; count of bases not matched to a gene: 10. This chain's CDR3 is CASSAGQGPPEQYV. In DNA, the CDR3 is TGTGCCAGCAGCGCCGGACAGGGCCCACCGGAGCAGTACGTC.

The V call is TRBV4-1, the J call TRBJ2-1, with D possibly TRBD2 on 5 matching bases. V lost 2 bases, J lost 7 bases, and 12 bases lay in between. The CDR3 length is 14 residues. CDR1 and CDR2 from the germline V gene are MGHRA and YSYEKL. CDR3 amino acids: CASSQFGGLNEQFF. CDR3 DNA sequence: TGCGCCAGCAGCCAATTCGGAGGATTGAATGAGCAGTTCTTC.

This clonotype was detected only a few times. The chain recombines TRBV12-3 or TRBV12-4 with TRBJ2-1, with 14 bases matching TRBD2. The CDR3 consists of 20 residues. V shed 5 bases, J shed 3 bases, and the junction held 15 bases outside the gene matches. The CDR3 bases are TGTGCCAGCAGTAACACGCCGGGACTAGCGGGAGAGACCCACTACAATGAGCAGTTCTTC. Amino acids: CASSNTPGLAGETHYNEQFF.

This clonotype was found many times. The gene calls are TRBV5-1 and TRBJ2-3; 7 bases map to TRBD2. Germline CDR1 and CDR2: SGHRS and YFSETQ. Trimming at V came to 3 bases and at J to 1 base, leaving 5 bases not matched to a gene. The CDR3 contains 15 residues. CDR3 sequence reads: CASSSVAGRTDTQYF. In DNA, the CDR3 is TGCGCCAGCAGCTCAGTAGCGGGCCGCACAGATACGCAGTATTTT.

This clonotype was observed a handful of times. V is TRBV7-8 and J is TRBJ2-7, with 10 bases matching TRBD1. The V gene end was trimmed by 7 bases and the J gene end by 5 bases; junction bases not matched to a gene: 8. Germline values: CDR1 SGHVS, CDR2 FQNEAQ. The CDR3 covers 14 residues. The CDR3 here is CASNPSGQGNEQYF. The CDR3, as DNA: TGTGCCAGCAACCCATCGGGACAGGGGAACGAGCAGTACTTC. Drawing the rest from reference TRBV7-8 and TRBJ2-7, the complete variable domain is GAGVSQSPRYKVAKRGQDVALRCDPISGHVSLFWYQQALGQGPEFLTYFQNEAQLDKSGLPSDRFFAERPEGSVSTLKIQRTQQEDSAVYLCASNPSGQGNEQYFGPGTRLTVT.

This clonotype was observed a few times. The chain carries TRBV3-1 and TRBJ2-7; 14 nucleotides agree with TRBD2. CDR1 is LGHDT, CDR2 YNNKEL, per germline (reference sequence). V gave up 1 base and J gave up 5 bases; unmatched junction bases: 4. This CDR3 is built from 16 residues. The CDR3 coding sequence is TGTGCCAGCAGCCAAGGGACTAGCGGGAGGCGGAACGAGCAGTACTTC. Translating it yields CASSQGTSGRRNEQYF.

In this sample, this clonotype turned up many times. The gene calls are TRBV29-1 and TRBJ2-7; D is perhaps TRBD2 (6 bases). V was clipped by 0 bases and J by 6 bases, with 27 bases between them. Germline V gene sequence: CDR1 SQVTM, CDR2 ANQGSEA. The CDR3 is made up of 18 amino acids. CDR3 nucleotides: TGCAGCGTTGAAGATCAGTCGGATAGCGGTCCCTCCACCCTCGAGCAGTACTTC. Its translation: CSVEDQSDSGPSTLEQYF.

This clonotype was seen a few times. The rearrangement joins TRBV3-1 to TRBJ1-5; D is ambiguous. CDR1 is LGHDT and CDR2 is YNNKEL in the germline V gene (reference sequence). This CDR3 has 14 amino acids. The V end lost 1 base, the J end lost 1 base, and 5 bases lay between the germline ends. The CDR3 DNA follows: TGTGCCAGCAGCCAAGGAATCAGCAATCAGCCCCAGCATTTT. It encodes CASSQGISNQPQHF.

This clonotype showed up many times. The chain joins TRBV27 to TRBJ2-5; D could derive from TRBD1 or TRBD2 (5 bases each). The CDR3 consists of 14 residues. V lost 8 bases to trimming and J lost 0 bases, with 13 bases between them. Per germline, CDR1 MNHEY and CDR2 SMNVEV (reference sequence). In DNA form, the CDR3 reads TGTGCCAGCGGATCCGGGGCGTACCAAGAGACCCAGTACTTC. Its protein is CASGSGAYQETQYF.